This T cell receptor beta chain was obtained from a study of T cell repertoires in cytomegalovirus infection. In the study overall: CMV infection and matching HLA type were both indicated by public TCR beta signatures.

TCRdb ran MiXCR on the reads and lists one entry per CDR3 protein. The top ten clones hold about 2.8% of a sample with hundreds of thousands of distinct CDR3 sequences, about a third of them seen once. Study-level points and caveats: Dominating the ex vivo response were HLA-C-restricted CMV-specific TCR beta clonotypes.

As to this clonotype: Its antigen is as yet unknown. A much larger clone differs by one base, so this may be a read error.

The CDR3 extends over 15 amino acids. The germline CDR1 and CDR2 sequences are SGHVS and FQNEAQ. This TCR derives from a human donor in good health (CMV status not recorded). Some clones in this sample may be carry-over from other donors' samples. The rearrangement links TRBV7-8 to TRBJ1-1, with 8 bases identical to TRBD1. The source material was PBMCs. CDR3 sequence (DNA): TGTGTCAGCAGCAATGGACAGGGAGCGAACACTGAAGCTTTCTTT. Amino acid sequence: CVSSNGQGANTEAFF.